The 31 T cell receptor beta chains below come from one sample, sequenced in a study of chemoradiotherapy in HPV16-positive cancers. Using immunoSEQ multiplex PCR, the repertoire was profiled, and TCRdb retains in-frame clones only, with some absent. The top ten hold approximately 4.2% of the sample, which has approximately 32,000 clones, about four fifths seen once. The source material was blood, sampled from a patient who underwent chemoradiotherapy. Receptor source: a human donor with HPV-associated anogenital cancer.

V and J are TRBV19 and TRBJ1-1; TRBD1 aligns across 9 bases. Germline V CDR1 and CDR2: LNHDA, SQIVND (reference sequence). V shed 9 bases, J shed 0 bases, and the junction held 8 bases outside the gene matches. The CDR3 length is 15 residues. The CDR3 bases are TGTGCCAGCAAAGGACAGGGGAGGATGAACACTGAAGCTTTCTTT. Translated: CASKGQGRMNTEAFF.

This clone occurred once. The gene calls are TRBV13 and TRBJ2-7; D possibly corresponds to TRBD1 (5 bases). Between the trimmed V and J ends, which lost 5 bases and 1 base, there was a span of 15 bases. The germline V gene has CDR1 PRHDT and CDR2 FYEKMQ (reference sequence). CDR3 size: 15 residues. The CDR3: CASSLGGQGSYEQYF. The CDR3 bases are TGTGCCAGCAGCCTCGGTGGGCAGGGATCCTACGAGCAGTACTTC.

This chain uses TRBV19 with TRBJ1-4; D uncertain. The germline gives CDR1 LNHDA, CDR2 SQIVND (reference sequence). Trimming left V 8 bases short and J 3 bases short, with 13 bases between. The CDR3 totals 14 residues. As DNA, the CDR3 is TGTGCCAGTCAGATGGACGGTGCTAATGAAAAACTGTTTTTT. This encodes CASQMDGANEKLFF.

The chain couples TRBV6-5 to TRBJ2-7; a possible D gene is TRBD1 (5 bases). CDR3 length: 11 amino acids. Germline V lookup: CDR1 MNHEY, CDR2 SVGAGI. Deletions cut 4 bases from V and 6 bases from J, with 7 bases between. DNA of the CDR3: TGTGCCAGCAGTTCCCAGGGCGAGCAGTACTTC. It encodes CASSSQGEQYF.

This chain links TRBV6-1 with TRBJ2-2, with no clear D. Between the trimmed V and J ends, which lost 7 bases and 2 bases, there was a span of 8 bases. Germline CDR1 and CDR2: MNHNS and SASEGT. The CDR3 consists of 13 residues. DNA for the CDR3: TGTGCCAGCACTCGCCCCAACACCGGGGAGCTGTTTTTT. This translates into CASTRPNTGELFF.

This clone was seen only once. Different DNA sequences within this sample yield the same CDR3. V gene TRBV10-3 combines with J gene TRBJ1-6; D perhaps matches TRBD1 (5 bases). The CDR3 length is 14 residues. Germline-derived CDR1 and CDR2 are ENHRY and SYGVKD. V dropped 0 bases and J dropped 6 bases, with 6 bases sitting between them. The CDR3 spells CAISESGANSPLHF. The CDR3 DNA follows: TGTGCCATCAGTGAGTCAGGGGCTAATTCACCCCTCCACTTT.

The V call is TRBV7-9, the J call TRBJ1-1; 9 bases line up with TRBD1. Germline values: CDR1 SEHNR, CDR2 FQNEAQ (reference sequence). The CDR3 is 16 amino acids. The V segment lost 4 bases and the J segment 4 bases; nucleotides outside the gene matches: 10. The CDR3 sequence is CASSSSLDRGGTEAFF. DNA for the CDR3: TGTGCCAGCAGCTCCTCTTTGGACAGGGGAGGCACTGAAGCTTTCTTT.

The chain is built from TRBV18 and TRBJ1-5; D unresolved. The CDR3 consists of 15 residues. Germline CDR1 KGHSH, CDR2 LQKENI. Trimming left V 5 bases short and J 4 bases short, with 15 bases between. CDR3 in DNA: TGTGCCAGCTCATCCGCTATGGACGGGAATCAGCCCCAGCATTTT. Translating gives CASSSAMDGNQPQHF.

V gene TRBV13 combines with J gene TRBJ2-3; TRBD2 matches at 11 bases. The length of the CDR3 is 14 residues. CDR1 is PRHDT, CDR2 FYEKMQ, per germline (reference sequence). V was clipped by 5 bases and J by 5 bases; unmatched bases: 3. This CDR3 is CASSIAGGGDTQYF. CDR3 nucleotide sequence: TGTGCCAGCAGCATAGCGGGGGGGGGAGATACGCAGTATTTT.

The chain has TRBV5-1 and TRBJ2-1; D is unclear. This CDR3 contains 14 residues. Germline loops: CDR1 SGHRS, CDR2 YFSETQ. V lost 5 bases, J lost 0 bases, and 9 bases lay in between. CDR3 amino acids: CASRSTSSYNEQFF. CDR3 nucleotide sequence: TGCGCCAGCAGGTCCACCAGCTCCTACAATGAGCAGTTCTTC.

The genes are TRBV7-8 and TRBJ1-4, with D maybe TRBD1 (5 bases). The CDR3 covers 15 residues. Germline CDR1 SGHVS, CDR2 FQNEAQ. V lost 0 bases and J 7 bases, leaving 12 bases between the germline ends. CDR3 DNA: TGTGCCAGCAGCTTAGCGATCGGGGGGGGTGAAAAACTGTTTTTT. Residues: CASSLAIGGGEKLFF.

V usage is TRBV15 and J usage is TRBJ1-5; the match to TRBD1 covers 9 bases. The CDR3 is 16 amino acids. Looked up from germline, CDR1 is LNHNV and CDR2 is YYDKDF (reference sequence). Germline trimming cut 1 base from V and 5 bases from J; bases unmatched to any gene: 6. The CDR3 protein is CATSRAQGARDQPQHF. In nucleotides, the CDR3 is TGTGCCACCAGCAGAGCACAGGGGGCGAGGGATCAGCCCCAGCATTTT.

The rearrangement uses TRBV20-1 and TRBJ2-7; the D is unclear. V lost 1 base to trimming and J lost 3 bases, with 4 bases between them. The CDR3 covers 11 residues. Germline V lookup: CDR1 DFQATT, CDR2 SNEGSKA (reference sequence). The CDR3 region has the DNA TGCAGTGCTAGAGCCAACTACGAGCAGTACTTC. This codes for CSARANYEQYF.

The chain recombines TRBV28 with TRBJ2-7; weak D call: TRBD2 (5 bases). This CDR3 has 17 residues. The germline gives CDR1 MDHEN, CDR2 SYDVKM. The V gene lost 6 bases and the J gene lost 3 bases, with 24 bases spanning the gap. This CDR3 reads CASREAATSAQHYEQYF. DNA of the CDR3: TGTGCCAGCAGGGAGGCTGCAACGTCGGCCCAGCACTACGAGCAGTACTTC.

This chain uses TRBV9 with TRBJ2-3; a weak D match, TRBD2 (7 bases). The CDR3 is made up of 15 amino acids. Deletions cut 0 bases from V and 7 bases from J, with 15 bases between. Germline V lookup: CDR1 SGDLS, CDR2 YYNGEE. CDR3 sequence: CASSVGWGGWNTQYF. For the CDR3, the DNA is TGTGCCAGCAGCGTAGGGTGGGGGGGCTGGAATACGCAGTATTTT.

This sequence joins TRBV18 and TRBJ2-1, with D hard to call. The V and J ends lost 1 base and 6 bases respectively, with 4 bases between them. The CDR3 has 12 residues. Germline V gene lookup returns CDR1 KGHSH and CDR2 LQKENI. In nucleotides, the CDR3 is TGTGCCAGCTCACCACTGTCCAATGAGCAGTTCTTC. Translating it yields CASSPLSNEQFF. The variable domain in full, with the rest retrieved from reference TRBV18 and TRBJ2-1, is NAGVMQNPRHLVRRRGQEARLRCSPMKGHSHVYWYRQLPEEGLKFMVYLQKENIIDESGMPKERFSAEFPKEGPSILRIQQVVRGDSAAYFCASSPLSNEQFFGPGTRLTVL.

The V call is TRBV19, the J call TRBJ1-4; D remains ambiguous. Trimming cost V 5 bases and J 7 bases, with 14 bases left between them. Germline V gene data show CDR1 as LNHDA and CDR2 as SQIVND (reference sequence). The CDR3 sequence is 14 residues long. In DNA form, the CDR3 reads TGTGCCAGTAGTCTGGTGGGGTTGAGTGAAAAACTGTTTTTT. It encodes CASSLVGLSEKLFF.

A few counts support this clone. The CDR3 here is CASSESGGLIETQYF. CDR3 sequence (DNA): TGTGCCAGTAGTGAGTCCGGGGGCCTAATAGAGACCCAGTACTTC. The gene calls are TRBV19 and TRBJ2-5, with D tentatively TRBD1 or TRBD2 (6 bases each). Trimming took 5 bases from V and 4 from J, leaving 17 bases between them. From germline, CDR1 is LNHDA and CDR2 SQIVND (reference sequence). The CDR3 contains 15 residues.

This chain connects TRBV5-6 to TRBJ1-5; D perhaps matches TRBD1 (5 bases). This CDR3 is built from 17 residues. Trimming stripped 4 bases from V and 0 bases from J, with 17 bases between. Germline assignment: CDR1 SGHDT and CDR2 YYEEEE. CDR3 DNA sequence: TGTGCCAGCAGCCTTACGAGAGGGGTCTATAGCAATCAGCCCCAGCATTTT. It translates to CASSLTRGVYSNQPQHF.

The chain couples TRBV19 to TRBJ1-4; a weak D match, TRBD1 (5 bases). V lost 6 bases to trimming and J lost 7 bases, with 18 bases between them. Germline V gene data show CDR1 as LNHDA and CDR2 as SQIVND (reference sequence). The CDR3 has 15 amino acids. CDR3 residues: CASRASWGSSEKLFF. DNA of the CDR3: TGTGCCAGTAGGGCTAGCTGGGGGTCATCTGAAAAACTGTTTTTT.

The rearrangement joins TRBV18 to TRBJ2-3; maybe TRBD1 (5 bases). The V gene's germline CDR1 is KGHSH and CDR2 LQKENI. Trimming pared 6 bases from V and 2 bases from J, leaving 15 bases between. The CDR3 totals 15 residues. The CDR3 DNA reads as TGTGCCAGCTCGCCGACACAGGCGTACACAGATACGCAGTATTTT. This sequence encodes CASSPTQAYTDTQYF.

The chain has TRBV9 and TRBJ1-4; a weak D match, TRBD1 (5 bases). This CDR3 is 16 amino acids long. V lost 3 bases, J lost 7 bases, and 19 bases lay in between. CDR1 and CDR2 (germline): SGDLS, YYNGEE. The CDR3, as DNA: TGTGCCAGCAGCGCAGAGGGGTCCCTAACAGCTGAAAAACTGTTTTTT. The encoded protein is CASSAEGSLTAEKLFF.

V usage is TRBV4-1 and J usage is TRBJ1-2, with D uncertain. With 2 bases removed from V and 4 bases from J, the gap between germline ends came to 11 bases. CDR1 MGHRA and CDR2 YSYEKL come from the germline V gene. This CDR3 region has 14 residues. CDR3 nucleotide sequence: TGCGCCAGCAGCCAACTCCAGTCCTCCTATGGCTACACCTTC. It yields the protein CASSQLQSSYGYTF.

The chain joins TRBV7-9 to TRBJ2-2, with D maybe TRBD2 (6 bases). CDR1 and CDR2 (germline): SEHNR, FQNEAQ (reference sequence). This CDR3 spans 15 amino acids. The V end lost 4 bases, the J end lost 0 bases, and 9 bases lay between the germline ends. The CDR3: CASSSRLANTGELFF. The CDR3 region has the DNA TGTGCCAGCAGCTCCCGACTAGCGAACACCGGGGAGCTGTTTTTT.

The chain couples TRBV4-1 to TRBJ1-1; D unresolved. Deletions cut 4 bases from V and 8 bases from J, with 11 bases between. Germline loops: CDR1 MGHRA, CDR2 YSYEKL. The CDR3 sequence is 12 residues long. CDR3 in amino acids: CASSLGSHEAFF. The CDR3 coding sequence is TGCGCCAGCAGCCTGGGCTCGCACGAAGCTTTCTTT.

This clone occurred a few times. Here the CDR3 DNA reads TGTGCCACCAGCAGAGATTACGGGAGCTCCTACAATGAGCAGTTCTTC. This codes for CATSRDYGSSYNEQFF. The rearrangement uses TRBV15 and TRBJ2-1, with D maybe TRBD2 (6 bases). The CDR3 sequence is 16 residues long. Between the trimmed V and J ends, which lost 0 bases and 0 bases, there was a span of 9 bases. The germline CDR1 and CDR2 sequences are LNHNV and YYDKDF (reference sequence).

This clone occurred a few times. V is TRBV7-6 and J is TRBJ1-5, with 8 bases that match TRBD1. Per the germline V gene, CDR1 is SGHVS and CDR2 is FNYEAQ. J was trimmed by 0 bases and V by 4 bases; bases with no gene match: 5. CDR3 length: 16 amino acids. DNA of the CDR3: TGTGCCAGCAGCTCTGGGACAGGTGTTAGCAATCAGCCCCAGCATTTT. Translation gives CASSSGTGVSNQPQHF.

This clone was counted only a few times. This chain joins TRBV30 and TRBJ2-5, with a possible D match to TRBD1 (6 bases). Germline lookup yields CDR1 GTSNPN and CDR2 SVGIG (reference sequence). The length of the CDR3 is 13 residues. The V end lost 3 bases, the J end lost 5 bases, and 13 bases lay between the germline ends. In DNA, the CDR3 is TGTGCCTGGAGCAAACAGGGCACCGAGACCCAGTACTTC. This translates into CAWSKQGTETQYF.

The chain has TRBV19 and TRBJ2-1; D tentatively reads TRBD1 or TRBD2 (5 bases each). There are 16 residues in the CDR3. Germline-derived CDR1 and CDR2 are LNHDA and SQIVND (reference sequence). V lost 6 bases and J lost 10, with 25 bases in between. The CDR3 DNA follows: TGTGCCAGTAGCTTGTTCGGGGCCGAAAGGAGAGGGGAGCAGTTCTTC. It yields the protein CASSLFGAERRGEQFF.

This rearrangement joins TRBV23-1 to TRBJ1-6, with TRBD1 as a possible D gene (6 bases). TRBV23-1 is designated an ORF whose function remains uncertain. CDR3 size: 20 residues. V lost 3 bases and J 7 bases, leaving 28 bases between the germline ends. CDR3 region: CASSHGGAAREGDNNSPLHF. In DNA, the CDR3 is TGCGCCAGCAGTCATGGGGGGGCAGCTCGGGAGGGAGATAACAATTCACCCCTCCACTTT.

The rearrangement links TRBV7-3 to TRBJ2-7; possibly TRBD1 for D (5 bases). Trimming shortened V by 6 bases and J by 6 bases, and 15 bases separated the two germline ends. Germline CDR1 SGHTA, CDR2 FQGTGA. The CDR3 consists of 13 residues. The CDR3 spells CASSRQPRAEQYF. In DNA form, the CDR3 reads TGTGCCAGCAGTCGACAACCCAGGGCCGAGCAGTACTTC.